Listed here are 26 T cell receptor beta chains from one sample, sequenced in a study of neurological immune-mediated disorders (dated by TCRdb to the late 2010s). The library relied on 5' RACE. Sequencer: Illumina HiSeq 2500. TCRdb ran its own pipeline on the public reads, namely fastp trimming at Q25 and MiXCR clone calling, and kept in-frame beta chains. Each entry merges the rows of one CDR3 protein and shows their most common DNA and genes. The sample profile shows under 80,000 distinct CDR3 sequences; 5.2% of them were found once. Of the sample, about 3% falls within the top ten clones. The sequencing sample was made of PBMCs. These receptors all come from a woman in her thirties with multiple sclerosis.

At least ten counts were recorded for this clonotype. This chain's CDR3 is CASSSSGAEAFF. CDR3 nucleotides: TGTGCCAGCAGCTCGTCGGGCGCCGAAGCTTTCTTT. The genes are TRBV5-6 and TRBJ1-1, with D unclear. The CDR3 is 12 amino acids. Trimming shortened V by 3 bases and J by 8 bases, and 11 bases separated the two germline ends. The germline V gene encodes CDR1 SGHDT and CDR2 YYEEEE.

This clonotype showed up many times. J is TRBJ2-7 and V is TRBV20-1; D possibly corresponds to TRBD1 (5 bases). V was trimmed by 3 bases and J by 2 bases, leaving 8 bases between them. Looked up from germline, CDR1 is DFQATT and CDR2 is SNEGSKA (reference sequence). This CDR3 is built from 12 residues. Here the CDR3 reads CSARDTPYEQYF. CDR3 DNA: TGCAGTGCTAGGGACACTCCCTACGAGCAGTACTTC.

This clonotype was recorded many times. The V gene is TRBV20-1, the J gene TRBJ2-1, with a possible D match to TRBD1 (6 bases). This CDR3 spans 13 amino acids. Trimming cost V 0 bases and J 5 bases, with 8 bases left between them. CDR1 and CDR2 from the germline V gene are DFQATT and SNEGSKA (reference sequence). DNA for the CDR3: TGCAGTGCTAGAGAGACAGGTGACAATGAGCAGTTCTTC. This codes for CSARETGDNEQFF.

This clonotype was seen repeatedly, ten times or more. This chain joins TRBV5-1 and TRBJ2-5; D is unclear. The CDR3 has 14 residues. Trimming shortened V by 5 bases and J by 1 base, and 12 bases separated the two germline ends. Looked up from germline, CDR1 is SGHRS and CDR2 is YFSETQ. This CDR3 is CASRGQLGQETQYF. The CDR3 region has the DNA TGCGCCAGCAGAGGTCAATTAGGCCAAGAGACCCAGTACTTC.

This clonotype was observed many times. The chain recombines TRBV3-1 with TRBJ1-3; D is undetermined. Trimming left V 0 bases short and J 0 bases short, with 9 bases between. The germline CDR1 and CDR2 sequences are LGHDT and YNNKEL (reference sequence). CDR3 size: 16 residues. The CDR3 bases are TGTGCCAGCAGCCAAGAAGCGATGCTCTCTGGAAACACCATATATTTT. Protein sequence: CASSQEAMLSGNTIYF.

This clonotype came up many times. The chain is built from TRBV5-1 and TRBJ1-6; D possibly corresponds to TRBD1 (5 bases). Germline V gene data show CDR1 as SGHRS and CDR2 as YFSETQ. This CDR3 spans 15 amino acids. Between the trimmed V and J ends, which lost 0 bases and 8 bases, there was a span of 12 bases. CDR3 in amino acids: CASSLASGRDSPLHF. CDR3 sequence (DNA): TGCGCCAGCAGCTTGGCCTCAGGGAGGGATTCACCCCTCCACTTT.

This clonotype was seen many times. The chain links TRBV5-1 to TRBJ1-4, with a tentative D call TRBD1 (6 bases). CDR3 length: 15 residues. Germline values: CDR1 SGHRS, CDR2 YFSETQ. The V end was cut by 3 bases, the J end by 7 bases, with 16 bases between. The CDR3 loop is CASSSNQGSGEKLFF. CDR3 sequence (DNA): TGCGCCAGCAGCTCCAACCAGGGGTCCGGTGAAAAACTGTTTTTT.

This clonotype was found many times. A junction boundary mismatches the germline segment, possibly from a read error. This rearrangement joins TRBV29-1 to TRBJ1-6, with TRBD1 matching 7 bases. Germline CDR1 and CDR2: SQVTM and ANQGSEA. The CDR3 is made up of 14 amino acids. In nucleotides, the CDR3 is TGCAGCGTCGAACAGGGGATGTGGTGTTCACCCCTCAACTTT. Translating it yields CSVEQGMWCSPLNF.

This clonotype was detected ten times or more. The rearrangement links TRBV5-1 to TRBJ2-1; D tentatively fits TRBD1 or TRBD2 (5 bases each). Per germline, CDR1 SGHRS and CDR2 YFSETQ. Deletions cut 4 bases from V and 4 bases from J, with 15 bases between. The CDR3 is 15 amino acids. CDR3 sequence: CASSLSPGPYNEQFF. DNA for the CDR3: TGCGCCAGCAGCCTATCGCCGGGACCGTACAATGAGCAGTTCTTC.

This clonotype was counted many times. This rearrangement joins TRBV7-2 to TRBJ2-5, with unresolved D. Trimming removed 0 bases from V and 4 bases from J, with 9 bases in between. CDR3 length equals 14 residues. Germline V gives CDR1 SGHTA, CDR2 FQGNSA. CDR3 in amino acids: CASSLAAYAETQYF. The CDR3, as DNA: TGTGCCAGCAGCTTAGCGGCTTACGCAGAGACCCAGTACTTC.

This clonotype was found many times. The CDR3 bases are TGTGCCAGCAGCCAGCCCGGGGGGGCGGGCACAGATACGCAGTATTTT. It yields the protein CASSQPGGAGTDTQYF. V gene TRBV4-2 combines with J gene TRBJ2-3; 8 bases agree with TRBD2. Germline CDR1 LGHNA, CDR2 YNFKEQ. There are 16 residues in the CDR3. Losses at the gene ends were 3 bases for V and 1 base for J; bases not matched to a gene: 6.

This clonotype was found many times. V and J are TRBV5-6 and TRBJ2-7; 11 bases align to TRBD1. The CDR3 has 14 amino acids. J lost 2 bases, V lost 8 bases, and 6 bases had no gene match. Germline CDR1 SGHDT, CDR2 YYEEEE. The CDR3 protein is CASLPGQGAYEQYF. In nucleotides, the CDR3 is TGTGCCAGTTTACCGGGACAGGGGGCCTACGAGCAGTACTTC.

Many counts were recorded for this clonotype. The rearrangement joins TRBV5-1 to TRBJ2-2; no reliable D call. The CDR3 sequence is 13 residues long. V lost 9 bases and J 3 bases, leaving 12 bases between the germline ends. Germline assignment: CDR1 SGHRS and CDR2 YFSETQ. The CDR3 here is CATGGPDTGELFF. CDR3 sequence (DNA): TGCGCCACCGGTGGGCCTGACACCGGGGAGCTGTTTTTT. Variable domain in full (rest from reference TRBV5-1 and TRBJ2-2): KAGVTQTPRYLIKTRGQQVTLSCSPISGHRSVSWYQQTPGQGLQFLFEYFSETQRNKGNFPGRFSGRQFSNSRSEMNVSTLELGDSALYLCATGGPDTGELFFGEGSRLTVL.

This clonotype was recorded at least ten times. The chain links TRBV25-1 to TRBJ1-1, with a weak D call TRBD1 (5 bases). The V and J ends lost 6 bases and 3 bases respectively, with 14 bases between them. The CDR3 is made up of 14 amino acids. CDR1 MGHDK and CDR2 SYGVNS come from the germline V gene. CDR3 loop: CASRGSRDDTEAFF. As DNA, the CDR3 is TGTGCCAGCAGAGGAAGTAGGGACGACACTGAAGCTTTCTTT.

In regard to this clonotype: A much bigger clone sits one base away, suggesting this may be a read error. The rearrangement uses TRBV14 and TRBJ2-3; D may be TRBD2 (7 bases). Trimming pared 4 bases from V and 5 bases from J, leaving 19 bases between. CDR1 SGHDN and CDR2 FVKESK come from the germline V gene. This CDR3 is 16 amino acids long. The CDR3 bases are TGTGCCAGCAGCCCCCACGGACTAGTGACAGGAGATACGCAGTATTTT. As protein: CASSPHGLVTGDTQYF.

The chain has TRBV20-1 and TRBJ1-6, with D unresolved. The CDR3 loop spans 16 amino acids. V lost 3 bases and J lost 4, with 16 bases in between. Germline lookup yields CDR1 DFQATT and CDR2 SNEGSKA (reference sequence). CDR3 nucleotide sequence: TGCAGTGCTAGGAGGAAGCAGAGCTCATATAATTCACCCCTCCACTTT. It specifies CSARRKQSSYNSPLHF.

This clonotype appeared many times. This chain connects TRBV15 to TRBJ2-4, with D possibly being TRBD2 (5 bases). With 5 bases removed from V and 0 bases from J, the gap between germline ends came to 17 bases. This CDR3 has 17 residues. The germline V gene encodes CDR1 LNHNV and CDR2 YYDKDF (reference sequence). The CDR3, as DNA: TGTGCCACCAGCGCCCCGGAGGAGCGCGCAGCCAAAAACATTCAGTACTTC. Its translation: CATSAPEERAAKNIQYF.

This clonotype was detected a few times. This rearrangement joins TRBV20-1 to TRBJ1-2; a weak D match, TRBD1 (6 bases). V was pared by 1 base and J by 4 bases, with 19 bases between. CDR3 length: 16 amino acids. Germline values: CDR1 DFQATT, CDR2 SNEGSKA (reference sequence). The CDR3 DNA reads TGCAGTGCTAGAGGCGGTAGGGCAGGGGAAGTCTATGGCTACACCTTC. Its translation is CSARGGRAGEVYGYTF.

In this sample, this clonotype turned up many times. The chain has TRBV12-3 or TRBV12-4 and TRBJ1-4; 8 nucleotides align to TRBD1. Germline trimming cut 5 bases from V and 5 bases from J; bases unmatched to any gene: 7. The CDR3 totals 15 residues. The CDR3 DNA is TGTGCCAGCAGTCCCTGGACAGGGTTGAATGAAAAACTGTTTTTT. The encoded protein is CASSPWTGLNEKLFF.

This clonotype showed up many times. The rearrangement uses TRBV5-1 and TRBJ2-5; D may be TRBD1 (5 bases). In germline, CDR1 is SGHRS, CDR2 YFSETQ. CDR3 length equals 15 residues. V was clipped by 4 bases and J by 5 bases, with 18 bases between them. The CDR3 region is CASSNTGQPRETQYF. The CDR3 DNA is TGCGCCAGCAGCAATACAGGACAACCCCGGGAGACCCAGTACTTC.

The CDR3 sequence is CASSPERGGFTDTQYF. DNA for the CDR3: TGTGCCAGCAGCCCCGAACGGGGGGGGTTCACAGATACGCAGTATTTT. The gene calls are TRBV5-6 and TRBJ2-3; 8 bases are shared with TRBD2. The CDR3 is 16 amino acids. Germline CDR1 and CDR2: SGHDT and YYEEEE. With V trimmed by 4 bases and J by 2 bases, 9 bases remained unmatched.

This clonotype was recorded many times. CDR3 sequence reads: CSASHGQGSKNIQYF. CDR3 sequence (DNA): TGCAGTGCTTCCCACGGACAGGGCTCCAAAAACATTCAGTACTTC. The chain is built from TRBV20-1 and TRBJ2-4, with 8 bases lining up with TRBD1. The junction had 8 bases not matched to a gene; V was cut back by 5 bases and J by 2 bases. CDR1 is DFQATT, CDR2 SNEGSKA, per germline (reference sequence). This CDR3 region has 15 residues.

This clonotype has a handful of counts. The chain uses TRBV11-2 and TRBJ2-1; 8 nucleotides align to TRBD1. V shed 8 bases and J 7 bases; nucleotides not matched to a gene: 10. The CDR3 runs 14 residues. Germline CDR1 and CDR2: SGHAT and FQNNGV. CDR3 DNA sequence: TGTGCCAGCGGAGGACAGGGATTTTTTAATGAGCAGTTCTTC. Protein sequence: CASGGQGFFNEQFF.

This clonotype was observed many times. This chain connects TRBV10-3 to TRBJ1-1; no definite D call. Trimming shortened V by 11 bases and J by 3 bases, and 10 bases separated the two germline ends. The V gene's germline CDR1 is ENHRY and CDR2 SYGVKD. CDR3 length: 11 amino acids. CDR3 sequence (DNA): TGTGCCTCACATTCGGACACTGAAGCTTTCTTT. Its translation: CASHSDTEAFF.

This clonotype has a handful of counts. Relative to the germline gene, one junction end is altered; a read error may explain this. The chain carries TRBV12-3 or TRBV12-4 and TRBJ1-6; D is ambiguous. CDR3 length equals 13 residues. CDR3 DNA: TGTGCCAGCAGTTTATTGCTGGATTCACCCCTCAACTTT. Its protein product is CASSLLLDSPLNF.

This clonotype came up many times. J is TRBJ1-1 and V is TRBV5-1; D gene unclear. Germline V gene data show CDR1 as SGHRS and CDR2 as YFSETQ. This CDR3 spans 12 amino acids. Trimming removed 4 bases at V and 5 bases at J, with 9 bases between. For the CDR3, the DNA is TGCGCCAGCAGCAATGACGGTACTGAAGCTTTCTTT. It translates to CASSNDGTEAFF.